This T cell receptor (beta chain) was observed in a study of blood T cell repertoires in COVID-19. Produced via immunoSEQ multiplex PCR; TCRdb's table is partial and in-frame only. The sample contains more than 200,000 clones, around nine tenths of which appear only once. This CDR3 spans 15 amino acids. Germline V gene data show CDR1 as MNHEY and CDR2 as SVGEGT. V lost 5 bases and J 5 bases, leaving 16 bases between the germline ends. The chain has TRBV6-2 or TRBV6-3 and TRBJ2-1, with D possibly being TRBD1 (6 bases). Sequencing input: peripheral blood. This TCR was recovered from a woman in her thirties or forties who had recovered from COVID-19. The CDR3: CASSRSGQKHNEQFF. In nucleotides, the CDR3 is TGTGCCAGCAGTCGAAGCGGACAGAAACACAATGAGCAGTTCTTC.